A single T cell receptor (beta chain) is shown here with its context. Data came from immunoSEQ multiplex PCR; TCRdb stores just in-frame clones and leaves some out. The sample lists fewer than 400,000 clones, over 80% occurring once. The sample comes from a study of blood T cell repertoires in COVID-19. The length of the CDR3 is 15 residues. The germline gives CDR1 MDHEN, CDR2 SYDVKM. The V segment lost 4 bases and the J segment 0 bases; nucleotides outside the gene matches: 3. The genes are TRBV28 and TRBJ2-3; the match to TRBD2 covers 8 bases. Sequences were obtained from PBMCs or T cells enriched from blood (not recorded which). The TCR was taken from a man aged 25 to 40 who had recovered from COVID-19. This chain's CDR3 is CASSSGGGSTDTQYF. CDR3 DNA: TGTGCCAGCAGTTCCGGGGGGGGGAGCACAGATACGCAGTATTTT.